This T cell receptor beta chain appears in the sequencing data of a study of blood T cell repertoires in COVID-19. Methods used by the authors: The assay estimated nucleated cells by amplifying reference gene primers. Only in-frame clones appear in the TCRdb table, and some are missing; sequencing was by immunoSEQ multiplex PCR. V and J calls and clone size are copied from that table; D and trimming were computed from the DNA. The sample has 50,000 to 60,000 clones; less than 90% are singletons. The germline gives CDR1 MNHEY, CDR2 SMNVEV (reference sequence). With V trimmed by 5 bases and J by 5 bases, 11 bases remained unmatched. The CDR3 extends over 16 amino acids.

The material sequenced was peripheral blood. J is TRBJ1-3 and V is TRBV27, with 8 bases that match TRBD1. This clonotype was obtained from a human donor in a cohort sampled during active COVID-19. The CDR3 sequence is CASSPSWTGIRNTIYF. In DNA form, the CDR3 reads TGTGCCAGCAGTCCGTCCTGGACAGGGATCCGAAACACCATATATTTT.